This is a list of T cell receptor beta chains from one sample in a study of control samples from healthy donors and cancer patients. The repertoire was sequenced with immunoSEQ multiplex PCR; TCRdb's copy has only in-frame clones and lacks some. The sample has 100,000 to 150,000 clones, roughly 90% seen once; the top ten hold roughly 2.7%. The sample consisted of blood. The source of these receptors is a man aged 40-49 years in good health. Both conserved end residues are part of each CDR3. A D gene is named only where the DNA matches it firmly. Some rows have no size entry. The others give once, few or many, or a class for an expanded clone.

-,-,TRBJ1-5,TRBV27,TGTGCCAGCAGTCCCTGGGGGGGAACTAGCAATCAGCCCCAGCATTTT,CASSPWGGTSNQPQHF
-,-,TRBJ2-2,TRBV12-3/TRBV12-4,TGTGCCAGCAGTTTTAGCGAAACCGGGGAGCTGTTTTTT,CASSFSETGELFF
-,-,TRBJ2-7,TRBV21-1,TGTGCCAGCAGCACCCCGGAGGAGGGGGACTACGAGCAGTACTTC,CASSTPEEGDYEQYF
-,-,TRBJ2-3,TRBV27,TGTGCCAGCAGTCCAACCAGGGGTACAGATACGCAGTATTTT,CASSPTRGTDTQYF
-,-,TRBJ2-6,TRBV11-2,TGTGCCAGCAGCCAAGGATCCCACTCTGGGGCCAACGTCCTGACTTTC,CASSQGSHSGANVLTF
TRBD1,-,TRBJ2-5,TRBV19,TGTGCCAGTAGTATAGAGGGACAGGGGGTGGAGACCCAGTACTTC,CASSIEGQGVETQYF
TRBD1,-,TRBJ2-3,TRBV6-1,TGTGCCAGCAGTGAGGCCAGGGGGCTTACAGATACGCAGTATTTT,CASSEARGLTDTQYF
TRBD2,few,TRBJ2-1,TRBV5-5,TGTGCCAGCAGCTTGGCGGCTAGCGGGGTCTATGAGCAGTTCTTC,CASSLAASGVYEQFF
-,-,TRBJ1-5,TRBV28,TGTGCCAGCGAGGTCATCGGCAATCAGCCCCAGCATTTT,CASEVIGNQPQHF
-,once,TRBJ1-6,TRBV5-1,TGCGCCAGCAGCTCCCCAGGCCGGTCACCCCTCCACTTT,CASSSPGRSPLHF
TRBD1,-,TRBJ2-7,TRBV27,TGTGCCAGCATGGGACAGTCCTACGAGCAGTACTTC,CASMGQSYEQYF